Shown below are 21 T cell receptor beta chains from a single sample sequenced in a study of response to subunit inactivated influenza vaccine. TCRdb fed the RT-PCR reads into MiXCR, producing one record per CDR3 protein. The sample shows more than 400,000 distinct CDR3 sequences, under 8.5% of them seen only once. Specimen: PBMCs from blood, collected 23 months after vaccination. All receptors come from a man aged 50 to 69 who received an inactivated influenza vaccine.

This clonotype was detected many times. The rearrangement uses TRBV7-9 and TRBJ2-1; 8 bases agree with TRBD2. Germline loops: CDR1 SEHNR, CDR2 FQNEAQ (reference sequence). Germline trimming cut 3 bases from V and 4 bases from J; bases unmatched to any gene: 5. There are 15 residues in the CDR3. The CDR3 coding sequence is TGTGCCAGCAGCTTTCGGGAGGGCCCGTACAATGAGCAGTTCTTC. Translation: CASSFREGPYNEQFF.

The V call is TRBV7-2, the J call TRBJ2-7, with D possibly being TRBD2 (6 bases). V gave up 8 bases and J gave up 2 bases, with 13 bases separating them. This CDR3 contains 13 residues. Germline V CDR1 and CDR2: SGHTA, FQGNSA. The CDR3 coding sequence is TGTGCCAGCCGCCCAAGGGAGGCCTACGAGCAGTACTTC. As protein: CASRPREAYEQYF.

This clonotype occurred many times. Here the CDR3 reads CASSQTAQGIQYF. The CDR3 DNA sequence: TGTGCCAGCAGCCAGACAGCCCAGGGCATTCAGTACTTC. The J gene is TRBJ2-4, the V gene TRBV12-3 or TRBV12-4; a weak D match, TRBD1 (5 bases). The CDR3 sequence is 13 residues long. V lost 6 bases to trimming and J lost 9 bases, with 15 bases between them.

V is TRBV9 and J is TRBJ1-1, with D uncertain. Germline V gene data show CDR1 as SGDLS and CDR2 as YYNGEE. This CDR3 is 13 amino acids long. V was trimmed by 0 bases and J by 5 bases, leaving 8 bases between them. This chain's CDR3 is CASSVDIGTEAFF. DNA for the CDR3: TGTGCCAGCAGCGTAGACATCGGGACTGAAGCTTTCTTT.

The chain couples TRBV7-2 to TRBJ2-7; a weak D match, TRBD1 (6 bases). Trimming left V 5 bases short and J 6 bases short, with 20 bases between. The CDR3 covers 15 residues. The germline V gene has CDR1 SGHTA and CDR2 FQGNSA. DNA of the CDR3: TGTGCCAGCAGCGCAACCGGACTGGGGGCATCCGAGCAGTACTTC. This sequence encodes CASSATGLGASEQYF.

The rearrangement uses TRBV20-1 and TRBJ2-3; TRBD2 matches at 9 bases. With 6 bases clipped from V and 3 bases from J, the junction kept 10 bases outside the gene matches. CDR1 DFQATT and CDR2 SNEGSKA come from the germline V gene (reference sequence). This CDR3 has 15 residues. DNA for the CDR3: TGCAGTGCCCCCTTGCGGGGACTAGCTACAGATACGCAGTATTTT. Protein product: CSAPLRGLATDTQYF.

This clonotype was seen a handful of times. This sequence joins TRBV9 and TRBJ2-5; 9 bases are shared with TRBD2. CDR1 is SGDLS and CDR2 is YYNGEE in the germline V gene. The CDR3 is 16 amino acids. The V segment lost 0 bases and the J segment 5 bases; nucleotides outside the gene matches: 8. CDR3 coding DNA: TGTGCCAGCAGCGTAGGTGCTAGCGGGGTTGGTGAGACCCAGTACTTC. Its protein product is CASSVGASGVGETQYF. The full variable domain, in which reference TRBV9 and TRBJ2-5 provide the parts outside the CDR3, is DSGVTQTPKHLITATGQRVTLRCSPRSGDLSVYWYQQSLDQGLQFLIQYYNGEERAKGNILERFSAQQFPDLHSELNLSSLELGDSALYFCASSVGASGVGETQYFGPGTRLLVL.

This clonotype was counted a few times. The V call is TRBV5-6, the J call TRBJ1-4; 9 nucleotides agree with TRBD1. This CDR3 has 18 residues. Germline V lookup: CDR1 SGHDT, CDR2 YYEEEE. J lost 7 bases, V lost 1 base, and 14 bases had no gene match. In nucleotides, the CDR3 is TGTGCCAGCAGCTTGTATTTGGCCCAGACAGGGGGGTTTGAAAAACTGTTTTTT. This translates into CASSLYLAQTGGFEKLFF.

This clonotype was seen more than once but under ten times. The CDR3 here is CATSGQGLAFNEQFF. For the CDR3, the DNA is TGTGCCACCAGTGGCCAGGGACTAGCCTTCAATGAGCAGTTCTTC. The rearrangement joins TRBV24-1 to TRBJ2-1, with 9 nucleotides matching TRBD2. V lost 5 bases to trimming and J lost 6 bases; unmatched junction nucleotides: 7. Germline CDR1 and CDR2: KGHDR and SFDVKD. The CDR3 is 15 residues long.

This clonotype was observed many times. V usage is TRBV7-3 and J usage is TRBJ2-3; 7 bases are a match to TRBD2. Germline CDR1 reads SGHTA; CDR2 reads FQGTGA. The CDR3 has 14 residues. With 5 bases clipped from V and 3 bases from J, the junction kept 5 bases outside the gene matches. The CDR3 reads CASSEGTNTDTQYF. The DNA of the CDR3 is TGTGCCAGCAGCGAGGGGACTAATACAGATACGCAGTATTTT.

The V call is TRBV14, the J call TRBJ2-5; D possibly corresponds to TRBD1 (6 bases). The germline CDR1 and CDR2 sequences are SGHDN and FVKESK. CDR3 size: 16 residues. The V gene lost 4 bases and the J gene lost 0 bases, with 15 bases spanning the gap. DNA of the CDR3: TGTGCCAGCAGCCCCGGGACACATCCTTACCAAGAGACCCAGTACTTC. It translates to CASSPGTHPYQETQYF.

V is TRBV6-2 or TRBV6-3 and J is TRBJ2-3, with 7 nucleotides matching TRBD1. V lost 4 bases, J lost 3 bases, and 7 bases stayed unmatched. There are 15 residues in the CDR3. CDR1 and CDR2 from the germline V gene are MNHEY and SVGEGT. The CDR3, as DNA: TGTGCCAGCAGTTTCCAGGACAGGAGGACAGATACGCAGTATTTT. Its protein is CASSFQDRRTDTQYF.

This clonotype was seen a handful of times. This sequence joins TRBV7-2 and TRBJ2-1; 9 bases map to TRBD2. The CDR3 totals 16 residues. With V trimmed by 4 bases and J by 7 bases, 11 bases remained unmatched. Germline CDR1 is SGHTA and CDR2 is FQGNSA. The CDR3, as DNA: TGTGCCAGCAGCTCCATCGGTCCAGCGGGGGGAAATGAGCAGTTCTTC. It specifies CASSSIGPAGGNEQFF.

Here the CDR3 reads CAISEPTGVDEQYF. The CDR3, as DNA: TGTGCCATCAGTGAGCCCACAGGAGTCGACGAGCAGTACTTC. The V gene is TRBV10-3, the J gene TRBJ2-7; TRBD1 is a possible D gene (5 bases). Germline V lookup: CDR1 ENHRY, CDR2 SYGVKD. The CDR3 has 14 amino acids. The V and J ends lost 2 bases and 5 bases respectively, with 13 bases between them.

This clonotype was seen a handful of times. The rearrangement joins TRBV27 to TRBJ2-1; D might be TRBD2 (6 bases). The CDR3 covers 13 residues. Trimming stripped 6 bases from V and 6 bases from J, with 12 bases between. Germline CDR1 reads MNHEY; CDR2 reads SMNVEV (reference sequence). The CDR3, as DNA: TGTGCCAGCAGGCGCGGGACCACCAATGAGCAGTTCTTC. Translation: CASRRGTTNEQFF.

This clonotype appeared many times. The rearrangement links TRBV12-3 or TRBV12-4 to TRBJ2-7; 9 bases match TRBD2. The CDR3 extends over 14 amino acids. V trimming: 6 bases; J trimming: 1 base; junction bases outside the gene matches: 4. The chain's CDR3 is CASREREVSYEQYF. The CDR3 bases are TGTGCCAGCAGGGAGCGGGAGGTGTCCTACGAGCAGTACTTC.

This rearrangement joins TRBV5-1 to TRBJ2-2; possible D gene TRBD2, 6 bases. This CDR3 has 15 residues. V was shortened by 0 bases and J by 6 bases, with 12 bases between the two germline ends. In germline, CDR1 is SGHRS, CDR2 YFSETQ. The CDR3 here is CASSLGLVGAGELFF. DNA of the CDR3: TGCGCCAGCAGCTTGGGACTAGTGGGTGCCGGGGAGCTGTTTTTT.

This clonotype was detected a few times. This chain links TRBV20-1 with TRBJ1-1; D not resolved. Trimming took off 0 bases at V and 1 base at J, with 9 bases between the two ends. CDR3 length: 14 residues. Germline loops: CDR1 DFQATT, CDR2 SNEGSKA (reference sequence). CDR3: CSAREGRRNTEAFF. The CDR3 region has the DNA TGCAGTGCTAGAGAGGGCCGGAGGAACACTGAAGCTTTCTTT.

This clonotype was counted only a few times. This chain connects TRBV6-5 to TRBJ2-2, with D possibly being TRBD1 (5 bases). The germline V gene has CDR1 MNHEY and CDR2 SVGAGI. CDR3 length: 17 residues. Trimming shortened V by 3 bases and J by 0 bases, and 14 bases separated the two germline ends. CDR3 amino acids: CASSYKGYFANTGELFF. CDR3 bases: TGTGCCAGCAGTTATAAGGGGTACTTCGCGAACACCGGGGAGCTGTTTTTT.

This clonotype was seen ten or more times. The V gene is TRBV6-2 or TRBV6-3, the J gene TRBJ2-2; 7 nucleotides match TRBD1. Germline CDR1 and CDR2: MNHEY and SVGEGT. The CDR3 is 20 residues long. The J segment lost 0 bases and the V segment lost 3 bases, leaving 16 bases of the junction unmatched. CDR3 loop: CASSYRLGDSRLSNTGELFF. DNA for the CDR3: TGTGCCAGCAGTTATCGGTTAGGGGACAGCCGTCTCTCGAACACCGGGGAGCTGTTTTTT.

A note on this clonotype: A read error may produce the germline difference seen at one junction end. The V call is TRBV3-1, the J call TRBJ2-1; D remains unclear. The CDR3 is 14 residues long. From germline, CDR1 is LGHDT and CDR2 YNNKEL (reference sequence). The CDR3 bases are TGTGCCAGCAGCCAAGATCCAGCGAACAATGATCAGTTCTTC. Translated: CASSQDPANNDQFF.